The 31 T cell receptor beta chains below were found in one sample sequenced in a study of radiation and T cells in renal cell carcinoma. Time point described: baseline pretreatment blood. This sample's treatment: 15 Gy SBRT to primary tumor, nephrectomy 4 weeks later. TCRdb's copy holds only in-frame clones and misses some; the assay was immunoSEQ multiplex PCR. The sample gives about 59,000 clones, about three quarters of which show up once; under 7.5% is in the top ten. Sequencing used blood, obtained from a patient whose treatment included radiotherapy and nephrectomy. Receptor source: a man aged 55 to 70 with renal cell carcinoma.

The J gene is TRBJ2-5, the V gene TRBV10-3; D remains ambiguous. This CDR3 has 17 residues. Germline V CDR1 and CDR2: ENHRY, SYGVKD. The V end was cut by 0 bases, the J end by 5 bases, with 19 bases between. The CDR3 sequence: CAISESNWAVTGETQYF. CDR3 bases: TGTGCCATCAGTGAGTCAAATTGGGCAGTCACTGGGGAGACCCAGTACTTC.

In its sample, this clone ranks as medium-sized. The rearrangement joins TRBV7-9 to TRBJ1-4; D gene uncertain. The CDR3 covers 15 residues. V was cut by 1 base and J by 6 bases, with 12 bases left in between. CDR1 is SEHNR, CDR2 FQNEAQ, per germline (reference sequence). CDR3 in amino acids: CASSLVGGGDEKLFF. CDR3 bases: TGTGCCAGCAGCTTAGTCGGAGGTGGGGATGAAAAACTGTTTTTT.

This sequence joins TRBV4-3 and TRBJ2-7, with D possibly TRBD2 on 5 matching bases. The germline CDR1 and CDR2 sequences are LGHNA and YSLEER. The CDR3 is 17 residues long. Trimming shortened V by 0 bases and J by 2 bases, and 17 bases separated the two germline ends. CDR3 residues: CASSQDVYVGRAYEQYF. The DNA for the CDR3 is TGCGCCAGCAGCCAAGATGTTTACGTTGGGAGAGCCTACGAGCAGTACTTC.

The table lists this clone with a few counts. The V gene is TRBV5-1, the J gene TRBJ2-2; D is undetermined. Trimming took off 2 bases at V and 0 bases at J, with 5 bases between the two ends. The CDR3 totals 14 residues. Germline V gene sequence: CDR1 SGHRS, CDR2 YFSETQ. The CDR3 sequence is CASSLIPNTGELFF. In DNA form, the CDR3 reads TGCGCCAGCAGCTTAATACCGAACACCGGGGAGCTGTTTTTT.

The chain has TRBV5-1 and TRBJ2-2; TRBD1 aligns across 7 bases. Germline V gene data show CDR1 as SGHRS and CDR2 as YFSETQ. V was pared by 6 bases and J by 3 bases, with 5 bases of the junction left unmatched. The CDR3 loop spans 14 amino acids. CDR3 in DNA: TGCGCCAGCACCCGGGACAGTGACACCGGGGAGCTGTTTTTT. Its protein is CASTRDSDTGELFF. Supplemented by reference TRBV5-1 and TRBJ2-2, the full variable domain reads KAGVTQTPRYLIKTRGQQVTLSCSPISGHRSVSWYQQTPGQGLQFLFEYFSETQRNKGNFPGRFSGRQFSNSRSEMNVSTLELGDSALYLCASTRDSDTGELFFGEGSRLTVL.

This clone has a handful of counts. The V gene is TRBV19, the J gene TRBJ2-7, with D hard to call. Trimming cost V 6 bases and J 5 bases, with 14 bases left between them. The CDR3 is 13 residues long. Germline lookup yields CDR1 LNHDA and CDR2 SQIVND (reference sequence). The CDR3 coding sequence is TGTGCCAGTAGATCCACTGGGCAGGACGAGCAGTACTTC. This gives the protein CASRSTGQDEQYF.

This clone came up once. The rearrangement links TRBV5-1 to TRBJ1-1, with 7 positions matching TRBD1. Looked up from germline, CDR1 is SGHRS and CDR2 is YFSETQ. V trimming: 4 bases; J trimming: 2 bases; junction bases outside the gene matches: 2. This CDR3 is built from 13 residues. The chain's CDR3 is CASSGTDNTEAFF. Written as DNA, the CDR3 is TGCGCCAGCAGCGGGACAGATAACACTGAAGCTTTCTTT.

This clone appeared a single time. The J gene is TRBJ2-3, the V gene TRBV7-2; 8 bases are a match to TRBD1. J gave up 4 bases and V 3 bases, and 12 bases lay outside the gene matches. CDR3 length equals 17 residues. Germline CDR1 SGHTA, CDR2 FQGNSA. The CDR3 sequence is CASSLEAGGGRSDTQYF. CDR3 in DNA: TGTGCCAGCAGCTTGGAAGCAGGGGGCGGCCGATCAGATACGCAGTATTTT.

This sequence joins TRBV11-1 and TRBJ2-1, with 7 bases identical to TRBD2. Unmatched junction bases numbered 2, after V lost 1 base and J lost 5 bases. Germline values: CDR1 SGHAT, CDR2 FQDESV (reference sequence). CDR3 length: 14 amino acids. The CDR3 is CASSLVAGDNEQFF. The CDR3 DNA sequence: TGTGCCAGCAGCTTAGTTGCGGGAGACAATGAGCAGTTCTTC. Based on the CDR3 plus reference TRBV11-1 and TRBJ2-1, the full variable domain is EAEVAQSPRYKITEKSQAVAFWCDPISGHATLYWYRQILGQGPELLVQFQDESVVDDSQLPKDRFSAERLKGVDSTLKIQPAELGDSAMYLCASSLVAGDNEQFFGPGTRLTVL.

The chain's CDR3 is CATQGTYEQYF. CDR3 nucleotides: TGTGCCACGCAGGGAACCTACGAGCAGTACTTC. The V call is TRBV11-2, the J call TRBJ2-7, with D maybe TRBD1 (5 bases). The CDR3 loop spans 11 amino acids. Deletions cut 10 bases from V and 2 bases from J, with 9 bases between. Germline CDR1 SGHAT, CDR2 FQNNGV.

The V call is TRBV5-1, the J call TRBJ1-6; no clear D. Trimming took 3 bases from V and 3 from J, leaving 10 bases between them. Germline loops: CDR1 SGHRS, CDR2 YFSETQ. This CDR3 comprises 15 residues. In DNA, the CDR3 is TGCGCCAGCAGCTACGCGAACGGCTATAATTCACCCCTCCACTTT. Translated, it gives CASSYANGYNSPLHF.

The V and J genes are TRBV19 and TRBJ1-3; a weak D match, TRBD1 (5 bases). V lost 6 bases, J lost 4 bases, and 13 bases lay in between. Germline CDR1 LNHDA, CDR2 SQIVND (reference sequence). The CDR3 consists of 14 residues. The DNA of the CDR3 is TGTGCCAGTAGAAATCGGGGGAACGGAAACACCATATATTTT. Its translation: CASRNRGNGNTIYF. Looking up the rest from reference TRBV19 and TRBJ1-3 gives the full variable domain: DGGITQSPKYLFRKEGQNVTLSCEQNLNHDAMYWYRQDPGQGLRLIYYSQIVNDFQKGDIAEGYSVSREKKESFPLTVTSAQKNPTAFYLCASRNRGNGNTIYFGEGSWLTVV.

The V gene is TRBV5-5, the J gene TRBJ1-3; possible D gene TRBD1, 5 bases. In germline, CDR1 is SGHKS, CDR2 YYEKEE (reference sequence). This CDR3 spans 13 amino acids. Trimming left V 2 bases short and J 8 bases short, with 11 bases between. The CDR3 DNA sequence: TGTGCCAGCAGCTTAGGCAGGGATTACACCATATATTTT. Translating it yields CASSLGRDYTIYF.

V usage is TRBV5-8 and J usage is TRBJ2-3, with a tentative D call TRBD2 (5 bases). The CDR3 loop spans 13 amino acids. Germline CDR1 and CDR2: SGHTS and YDEGEE. V was shortened by 4 bases and J by 6 bases, with 12 bases between the two germline ends. The CDR3 DNA is TGTGCCAGCAGCATACGACTATGGGATACGCAGTATTTT. It codes for CASSIRLWDTQYF.

The V gene is TRBV19, the J gene TRBJ2-4; no clear D gene. The CDR3 is 12 residues long. Trimming removed 0 bases at V and 10 bases at J, with 7 bases between. Germline CDR1 LNHDA, CDR2 SQIVND (reference sequence). The CDR3: CASSIDRSIQYF. CDR3 in DNA: TGTGCCAGTAGTATAGATCGGAGTATTCAGTACTTC.

The J gene is TRBJ2-1, the V gene TRBV7-3; D gene uncertain. Trimming removed 5 bases at V and 0 bases at J, with 11 bases between. The CDR3 covers 15 residues. CDR1 and CDR2 (germline): SGHTA, FQGTGA. DNA of the CDR3: TGTGCCAGCAGCCACCAGTTGAGCTCCTACAATGAGCAGTTCTTC. Protein product: CASSHQLSSYNEQFF.

The V gene is TRBV27, the J gene TRBJ1-1, with 7 bases matching TRBD1. CDR3 length equals 16 residues. Germline CDR1 reads MNHEY; CDR2 reads SMNVEV (reference sequence). Losses at the gene ends were 1 base for V and 5 bases for J; bases not matched to a gene: 10. The CDR3 coding sequence is TGTGCCAGCAGTTTATGGGTAGGGGGCAAGGGAACTGAAGCTTTCTTT. Translating gives CASSLWVGGKGTEAFF.

This chain connects TRBV5-1 to TRBJ1-4, with TRBD1 as a possible D gene (5 bases). Germline V gene sequence: CDR1 SGHRS, CDR2 YFSETQ. V was cut by 4 bases and J by 5 bases, with 15 bases left in between. The CDR3 sequence is 15 residues long. Here the CDR3 DNA reads TGCGCCAGCAGCGAGTCCGGGACGGAAAATGAAAAACTGTTTTTT. Protein sequence: CASSESGTENEKLFF.

The V and J genes are TRBV6-1 and TRBJ2-7, with 9 bases that match TRBD1. Germline CDR1 reads MNHNS; CDR2 reads SASEGT. V lost 8 bases and J lost 3; bases outside the gene matches: 8. This CDR3 is 14 amino acids long. CDR3 DNA: TGTGCCAGCGGGGACAGGGAGTACCTCTACGAGCAGTACGTC. It translates to CASGDREYLYEQYV.

V usage is TRBV6-1 and J usage is TRBJ2-2; either TRBD1 or TRBD2 may supply D (7 bases each). Germline CDR1 and CDR2: MNHNS and SASEGT. Trimming removed 1 base from V and 7 bases from J, with 16 bases in between. CDR3 length: 16 amino acids. The CDR3 reads CASSEGGGGAGGELFF. DNA for the CDR3: TGTGCCAGCAGTGAAGGGGGAGGGGGCGCAGGCGGGGAGCTGTTTTTT.

The gene calls are TRBV19 and TRBJ2-5; no reliable D call. The CDR3 runs 15 residues. The germline gives CDR1 LNHDA, CDR2 SQIVND (reference sequence). The V end was cut by 5 bases, the J end by 1 base, with 14 bases between. The CDR3 DNA follows: TGTGCCAGTAGTCAGTGGACGGGTGGCCAAGAGACCCAGTACTTC. Protein product: CASSQWTGGQETQYF.

This rearrangement joins TRBV28 to TRBJ2-3; 10 nucleotides match TRBD1. V trimming: 6 bases; J trimming: 11 bases; junction bases outside the gene matches: 2. The germline CDR1 and CDR2 sequences are MDHEN and SYDVKM. CDR3 length equals 11 residues. The CDR3: CASRRDRGQYF. CDR3 DNA: TGTGCCAGCAGGAGGGACAGGGGGCAGTATTTT.

The chain employs TRBV7-7 and TRBJ2-5, with D perhaps matching TRBD2 (6 bases). The germline gives CDR1 SSHAT, CDR2 FNYEAQ (reference sequence). The V gene lost 5 bases and the J gene lost 3 bases, with 10 bases spanning the gap. There are 13 residues in the CDR3. The chain's CDR3 is CASSPGGEETQYF. The CDR3 region has the DNA TGTGCCAGCAGCCCCGGGGGAGAAGAGACCCAGTACTTC.

This chain uses TRBV9 with TRBJ1-2; the D is unclear. The CDR3 runs 15 residues. CDR1 and CDR2 (germline): SGDLS, YYNGEE. The V and J ends lost 4 bases and 0 bases respectively, with 13 bases between them. The CDR3 reads CASSRAGGPNYGYTF. DNA for the CDR3: TGTGCCAGCAGCCGAGCGGGAGGCCCTAACTATGGCTACACCTTC.

This chain joins TRBV11-3 and TRBJ1-1, with 8 bases that match TRBD1. The CDR3 runs to 14 residues. Per germline, CDR1 SGHNT and CDR2 YENEEA. After removal of 6 bases from V and 2 bases from J, the junction contained 5 bases not matched to a gene. The CDR3 sequence is CASRPGGGNTEAFF. The CDR3 bases are TGTGCCAGCAGGCCAGGGGGCGGCAACACTGAAGCTTTCTTT.

The chain links TRBV4-2 to TRBJ2-1; a weak D match, TRBD2 (5 bases). V was clipped by 6 bases and J by 5 bases, with 17 bases between them. CDR1 and CDR2 (germline): LGHNA, YNFKEQ. This CDR3 is 15 amino acids long. The CDR3 DNA follows: TGTGCCAGCAGTCAAAAAGAGGGAGACAACAATGAGCAGTTCTTC. It encodes CASSQKEGDNNEQFF.

The V gene is TRBV19, the J gene TRBJ2-1; TRBD2 matches at 14 bases. Germline CDR1 LNHDA, CDR2 SQIVND (reference sequence). V was pared by 3 bases and J by 6 bases, with 4 bases of the junction left unmatched. This CDR3 has 16 residues. The CDR3 protein is CASSIPGLAGGNEQFF. The CDR3 nucleotides are TGTGCCAGTAGTATCCCCGGACTAGCGGGAGGCAATGAGCAGTTCTTC.

The rearrangement links TRBV6-5 to TRBJ1-3; D uncertain. Germline V gene data show CDR1 as MNHEY and CDR2 as SVGAGI. CDR3 length equals 12 residues. V was clipped by 6 bases and J by 2 bases, with 5 bases between them. CDR3 amino acids: CASRSTGNTIYF. CDR3 nucleotide sequence: TGTGCCAGCAGATCGACTGGAAACACCATATATTTT.

V usage is TRBV7-6 and J usage is TRBJ2-1, with TRBD1 matching over 7 bases. V gave up 5 bases and J gave up 10 bases; unmatched junction bases: 2. Germline CDR1 reads SGHVS; CDR2 reads FNYEAQ. This CDR3 spans 11 amino acids. The CDR3 DNA reads TGTGCCAGCAGCGAGACAGGGGAGCAGTTCTTC. It is translated as CASSETGEQFF.

The chain joins TRBV10-1 to TRBJ2-3, with TRBD2 identical over 14 bases. Germline V gene data show CDR1 as WNHNN and CDR2 as SYGVQD (reference sequence). J was trimmed by 3 bases and V by 6 bases; bases with no gene match: 17. This CDR3 spans 20 amino acids. The CDR3 DNA reads TGCGCCAGCAGCGGCCAGACTAGCGGGAGGGCCTCAGATTTGACAGATACGCAGTATTTT. The encoded protein is CASSGQTSGRASDLTDTQYF.

The J gene is TRBJ2-3, the V gene TRBV2; D is possibly TRBD2 (5 bases). This CDR3 spans 15 amino acids. Trimming stripped 3 bases from V and 0 bases from J, with 10 bases between. Germline CDR1 SNHLY, CDR2 FYNNEI. The CDR3 protein is CASSDIQRSTDTQYF. The DNA for the CDR3 is TGTGCCAGCAGTGATATCCAGCGGAGCACAGATACGCAGTATTTT.